One sample yielded the 24 T cell receptor beta chains listed below, sequenced in a study of T cell responses to AZD1222 COVID-19 vaccine. The data were produced by immunoSEQ multiplex PCR, yet TCRdb's version contains in-frame clones alone and is incomplete. The table has 98,000 or so clones, approximately 84% seen once. The sequences come from peripheral blood, collected 28 days after the second AZD1222 dose. These receptors were obtained from an adult who received the AZD1222 COVID-19 vaccine.

The CDR3, as DNA: TGTGCCAGCAGTTACAGTACAGGGGAAGGCTACACCTTC. This encodes CASSYSTGEGYTF. The chain joins TRBV6-5 to TRBJ1-2; the match to TRBD1 covers 7 bases. Germline V gives CDR1 MNHEY, CDR2 SVGAGI. This CDR3 is 13 amino acids long. With V trimmed by 2 bases and J by 8 bases, 5 bases remained unmatched.

This sequence joins TRBV6-1 and TRBJ1-1, with D maybe TRBD1 (5 bases). Germline V lookup: CDR1 MNHNS, CDR2 SASEGT. The CDR3 loop spans 14 amino acids. The germline V and J ends were trimmed by 3 bases and 3 bases, with 11 bases remaining between them. CDR3 residues: CASSEGRQYTEAFF. As DNA, the CDR3 is TGTGCCAGCAGTGAGGGGAGACAGTACACTGAAGCTTTCTTT.

The chain links TRBV5-4 to TRBJ2-1; D is perhaps TRBD2 (5 bases). Germline assignment: CDR1 SGHNT and CDR2 YYREEE (reference sequence). Trimming took off 0 bases at V and 2 bases at J, with 6 bases between the two ends. CDR3 length equals 14 residues. CDR3: CASSLERAYNEQFF. CDR3 bases: TGTGCCAGCAGCTTGGAGAGGGCCTACAATGAGCAGTTCTTC.

This clone was counted a single time. The CDR3 loop is CASSQDWGRGGYTF. In nucleotides, the CDR3 is TGCGCCAGCAGCCAAGATTGGGGGCGCGGTGGCTACACCTTC. The chain couples TRBV4-3 to TRBJ1-2; D perhaps matches TRBD1 (6 bases). The CDR3 runs to 14 residues. From germline, CDR1 is LGHNA and CDR2 YSLEER. V gave up 0 bases and J gave up 7 bases, with 12 bases separating them.

The rearrangement links TRBV14 to TRBJ2-1; D is perhaps TRBD1 or TRBD2 (5 bases each). Germline V gene sequence: CDR1 SGHDN, CDR2 FVKESK. The CDR3 sequence is 13 residues long. The ends were cut back, 1 base at V and 8 bases at J, with 9 bases in the middle. CDR3 in amino acids: CASSQGGLDEQFF. The CDR3 DNA is TGTGCCAGCAGCCAAGGGGGGTTGGATGAGCAGTTCTTC.

The chain links TRBV18 to TRBJ2-1, with D possibly being TRBD2 (6 bases). The CDR3 runs to 13 residues. Trimming took 2 bases from V and 11 from J, leaving 13 bases between them. The germline V gene has CDR1 KGHSH and CDR2 LQKENI. CDR3 coding DNA: TGTGCCAGCTCACCAGGCGGGGTAGCCCAGCAGTTCTTC. Amino acids: CASSPGGVAQQFF.

J is TRBJ1-1 and V is TRBV19; D remains ambiguous. CDR1 is LNHDA, CDR2 SQIVND, per germline (reference sequence). This CDR3 spans 12 amino acids. V dropped 5 bases and J dropped 11 bases, with 15 bases sitting between them. The CDR3 here is CASSAQPGRAFF. CDR3 DNA sequence: TGTGCCAGTAGTGCTCAACCCGGCCGGGCTTTCTTT.

This clone was seen only once. The V call is TRBV14, the J call TRBJ1-2; D gene unclear. The CDR3 is 15 residues long. From germline, CDR1 is SGHDN and CDR2 FVKESK. Trimming pared 0 bases from V and 2 bases from J, leaving 10 bases between. CDR3 residues: CASSQDPTVNYGYTF. The CDR3 DNA sequence: TGTGCCAGCAGCCAAGACCCGACTGTGAACTATGGCTACACCTTC.

The chain is built from TRBV6-5 and TRBJ1-2; D is ambiguous. The ends were cut back, 11 bases at V and 2 bases at J, with 15 bases in the middle. Germline V CDR1 and CDR2: MNHEY, SVGAGI. The CDR3 is 13 residues long. Written as DNA, the CDR3 is TGTGCCTGCAAGGCGCATGGCAACTATGGCTACACCTTC. Translated: CACKAHGNYGYTF.

This chain joins TRBV6-5 and TRBJ2-2; possibly TRBD1 for D (5 bases). The CDR3 has 14 residues. Per the germline V gene, CDR1 is MNHEY and CDR2 is SVGAGI. V was shortened by 7 bases and J by 3 bases, with 12 bases between the two germline ends. The CDR3 protein is CASMWGLDTGELFF. In DNA, the CDR3 is TGTGCCAGCATGTGGGGCCTAGACACCGGGGAGCTGTTTTTT.

Worth noting for this clone: This may stem from a read error, because a much larger clone lies one nucleotide away. The identical CDR3 is also encoded by other nucleotide sequences in the sample. The rearrangement links TRBV7-9 to TRBJ1-1; D gene uncertain. Trimming removed 5 bases from V and 3 bases from J, with 10 bases in between. The CDR3 extends over 13 amino acids. Germline V gene lookup returns CDR1 SEHNR and CDR2 FQNEAQ (reference sequence). The CDR3 here is CASSPPGDTEAFF. The CDR3 DNA is TGTGCCAGCAGCCCCCCCGGGGACACTGAAGCTTTCTTT.

The rearrangement uses TRBV27 and TRBJ2-7; 7 nucleotides agree with TRBD2. The CDR3 is made up of 16 amino acids. V dropped 5 bases and J dropped 5; count of bases not matched to a gene: 15. The germline V gene encodes CDR1 MNHEY and CDR2 SMNVEV (reference sequence). CDR3 amino acids: CASSPTGLQGPHEQYF. As DNA, the CDR3 is TGTGCCAGCAGTCCCACGGGACTACAAGGCCCCCACGAGCAGTACTTC.

This sequence joins TRBV5-1 and TRBJ2-7, with 7 bases aligning to TRBD1. Unmatched junction bases numbered 4, after V lost 0 bases and J lost 1 base. The CDR3 is 15 amino acids. Germline V gene data show CDR1 as SGHRS and CDR2 as YFSETQ. CDR3 sequence (DNA): TGCGCCAGCAGCTTGGCACAGGGGCTATCCTACGAGCAGTACTTC. Protein product: CASSLAQGLSYEQYF.

The chain uses TRBV7-2 and TRBJ1-5; a weak D match, TRBD1 (6 bases). The CDR3 loop spans 15 amino acids. CDR1 is SGHTA and CDR2 is FQGNSA in the germline V gene. The V and J ends lost 4 bases and 2 bases respectively, with 12 bases between them. CDR3 DNA sequence: TGTGCCAGCAGCTGGAGGGGGGTTGGCAATCAGCCCCAGCATTTT. It is translated as CASSWRGVGNQPQHF.

This rearrangement joins TRBV6-2 or TRBV6-3 to TRBJ1-2; 9 bases are a match to TRBD1. Germline CDR1 is MNHEY and CDR2 is SVGEGT. The CDR3 sequence is 16 residues long. V shed 5 bases and J 7 bases; nucleotides not matched to a gene: 14. The CDR3 DNA reads as TGTGCCAGCAGTAAACCGGGACAGGGTCTTAATGTTGGCTACACCTTC. It specifies CASSKPGQGLNVGYTF.

This sequence joins TRBV5-1 and TRBJ2-1; D call uncertain. Germline lookup yields CDR1 SGHRS and CDR2 YFSETQ. This CDR3 has 14 amino acids. Trimming stripped 4 bases from V and 0 bases from J, with 8 bases between. The CDR3 region is CASSQSGSYNEQFF. As DNA, the CDR3 is TGCGCCAGCAGCCAGTCAGGCTCCTACAATGAGCAGTTCTTC.

V is TRBV2 and J is TRBJ1-1, with 7 bases identical to TRBD1. CDR1 and CDR2 from the germline V gene are SNHLY and FYNNEI. The junction had 4 bases not matched to a gene; V was cut back by 5 bases and J by 1 base. The CDR3 is 14 residues long. The CDR3 protein is CASSRTGGNTEAFF. CDR3 nucleotides: TGTGCCAGCAGTCGGACAGGCGGGAACACTGAAGCTTTCTTT.

V usage is TRBV9 and J usage is TRBJ2-2; possible D gene TRBD2, 6 bases. Germline CDR1 is SGDLS and CDR2 is YYNGEE. This CDR3 contains 14 residues. V was shortened by 0 bases and J by 6 bases, with 9 bases between the two germline ends. The CDR3 sequence is CASSVGWGAGELFF. The CDR3 DNA sequence: TGTGCCAGCAGCGTAGGTTGGGGGGCCGGGGAGCTGTTTTTT.

The chain is built from TRBV7-2 and TRBJ1-1, with D maybe TRBD1 (5 bases). This CDR3 contains 13 residues. Germline V gives CDR1 SGHTA, CDR2 FQGNSA. The V end lost 3 bases, the J end lost 5 bases, and 10 bases lay between the germline ends. The CDR3 DNA is TGTGCCAGCAGCTTGGGGCAGCGGACTGAAGCTTTCTTT. Its translation: CASSLGQRTEAFF.

V is TRBV5-1 and J is TRBJ2-1, with D maybe TRBD2 (6 bases). Trimming removed 0 bases from V and 2 bases from J, with 9 bases in between. In germline, CDR1 is SGHRS, CDR2 YFSETQ. This CDR3 comprises 15 residues. CDR3: CASSLGDLTYNEQFF. Here the CDR3 DNA reads TGCGCCAGCAGCTTGGGGGACTTAACCTACAATGAGCAGTTCTTC.

The gene calls are TRBV12-1 and TRBJ2-3; TRBD2, the D gene given by the table, was not confirmed from the DNA. TRBV12-1 is annotated as a pseudogene. The CDR3 sequence is 17 residues long. CDR3: CASSFYRTSGHTDTQYF. The CDR3 DNA sequence: TGTGCCAGCAGCTTCTACAGGACTAGCGGGCACACAGATACGCAGTATTTT.

The V call is TRBV6-2 or TRBV6-3, the J call TRBJ1-1, with D uncertain. Germline lookup yields CDR1 MNHEY and CDR2 SVGEGT. The length of the CDR3 is 13 residues. The V end lost 6 bases, the J end lost 11 bases, and 19 bases lay between the germline ends. CDR3 sequence reads: CASSNAASHGAFF. The CDR3 DNA sequence: TGTGCCAGCAGCAACGCGGCGTCACACGGGGCTTTCTTT.

The gene calls are TRBV27 and TRBJ2-2; possibly TRBD1 for D (6 bases). Per the germline V gene, CDR1 is MNHEY and CDR2 is SMNVEV (reference sequence). V lost 3 bases and J lost 7, with 33 bases in between. The CDR3 consists of 21 residues. CDR3 sequence: CASSLFYPIVRFGVRGGELFF. The CDR3 bases are TGTGCCAGCAGTTTGTTCTATCCAATTGTCCGATTCGGGGTCAGGGGCGGGGAGCTGTTTTTT.

The chain combines TRBV6-5 with TRBJ2-7, with unresolved D. V lost 0 bases to trimming and J lost 0 bases, with 6 bases between them. This CDR3 contains 14 residues. Germline CDR1 MNHEY, CDR2 SVGAGI. CDR3 coding DNA: TGTGCCAGCAGTTACTCCTACCACTCCTACGAGCAGTACTTC. Translated, it gives CASSYSYHSYEQYF.